The 31 T cell receptor beta chains given below trace back to one sample, sequenced in a study of cytomegalovirus exposure and HLA in healthy donors. The PCR used 60 Vbeta and 13 Jbeta primers. The data were produced by immunoSEQ multiplex PCR, yet TCRdb's version contains in-frame clones alone and is incomplete. The sample consists of 150,000 to 200,000 clones, 70% to 80% of them appearing once. Sequencing used PBMCs. The receptor set was obtained from a woman aged 50 to 60 in good health and CMV-seronegative.

The chain uses TRBV4-1 and TRBJ1-1; no clear D. The CDR3 runs to 14 residues. V lost 0 bases and J lost 7, with 12 bases in between. Germline values: CDR1 MGHRA, CDR2 YSYEKL. The CDR3 is CASSQDQVVGEAFF. The CDR3 nucleotides read TGCGCCAGCAGCCAAGATCAGGTGGTGGGTGAAGCTTTCTTT.

The sample holds one count of this clone. The chain uses TRBV5-1 and TRBJ2-1, with D unresolved. Looked up from germline, CDR1 is SGHRS and CDR2 is YFSETQ. With 5 bases removed from V and 4 bases from J, the gap between germline ends came to 16 bases. CDR3 length equals 15 residues. The CDR3 protein is CASRPWASAYNEQFF. The CDR3, as DNA: TGCGCCAGCAGACCATGGGCTTCCGCGTACAATGAGCAGTTCTTC.

The rearrangement joins TRBV7-9 to TRBJ1-1, with TRBD1 matching over 8 bases. Trimming cost V 3 bases and J 1 base; bases outside gene matches: 7. The CDR3 has 16 amino acids. Germline V lookup: CDR1 SEHNR, CDR2 FQNEAQ (reference sequence). The CDR3 DNA reads TGTGCCAGCAGCTTGCGACAGGGGAAGAGGAACACTGAAGCTTTCTTT. Its translation: CASSLRQGKRNTEAFF.

This chain connects TRBV7-2 to TRBJ1-5; 9 nucleotides agree with TRBD1. Unmatched junction bases numbered 7, after V lost 1 base and J lost 6 bases. Germline V gene data show CDR1 as SGHTA and CDR2 as FQGNSA. CDR3 length equals 16 residues. The CDR3 reads CASSLGSGQGLQPQHF. CDR3 coding DNA: TGTGCCAGCAGCTTAGGTTCGGGACAGGGACTTCAGCCCCAGCATTTT.

The V call is TRBV5-1, the J call TRBJ2-1, with 9 bases aligning to TRBD2. Germline V gene sequence: CDR1 SGHRS, CDR2 YFSETQ. V was pared by 0 bases and J by 6 bases, with 4 bases of the junction left unmatched. This CDR3 has 15 residues. Here the CDR3 reads CASSLAGLAVNEQFF. DNA of the CDR3: TGCGCCAGCAGCTTGGCGGGACTAGCAGTCAATGAGCAGTTCTTC.

The chain links TRBV10-3 to TRBJ1-2; D remains unclear. This CDR3 is built from 11 residues. With 11 bases removed from V and 4 bases from J, the gap between germline ends came to 11 bases. Germline CDR1 and CDR2: ENHRY and SYGVKD. This chain's CDR3 is CAVGPGYGYTF. CDR3 nucleotide sequence: TGTGCCGTCGGTCCTGGCTATGGCTACACCTTC.

This clone has just a few counts. The CDR3 sequence: CASTLQGFSTDTQYF. The CDR3 region has the DNA TGTGCCAGTACCTTACAGGGGTTTAGCACAGATACGCAGTATTTT. The chain carries TRBV2 and TRBJ2-3, with 7 bases that match TRBD1. The CDR3 covers 15 residues. Germline CDR1 and CDR2: SNHLY and FYNNEI. V lost 9 bases to trimming and J lost 0 bases; unmatched junction nucleotides: 9.

V usage is TRBV14 and J usage is TRBJ1-1, with D tentatively TRBD1 (6 bases). This CDR3 is built from 15 residues. The V end lost 2 bases, the J end lost 1 base, and 11 bases lay between the germline ends. Germline lookup yields CDR1 SGHDN and CDR2 FVKESK. The CDR3: CASSQLGAPNTEAFF. The CDR3 bases are TGTGCCAGCAGCCAACTGGGGGCACCGAACACTGAAGCTTTCTTT.

V is TRBV27 and J is TRBJ2-1; TRBD2 matches 10 bases. V trimming: 8 bases; J trimming: 6 bases; junction bases outside the gene matches: 7. Germline values: CDR1 MNHEY, CDR2 SMNVEV (reference sequence). This CDR3 spans 14 amino acids. CDR3 protein: CASCTSGNGNEQFF. Written as DNA, the CDR3 is TGTGCCAGCTGCACTAGCGGGAATGGCAATGAGCAGTTCTTC.

The chain couples TRBV7-9 to TRBJ1-1; D is possibly TRBD1 (5 bases). The CDR3 sequence is 14 residues long. V gave up 7 bases and J gave up 3 bases, with 15 bases separating them. Germline assignment: CDR1 SEHNR and CDR2 FQNEAQ (reference sequence). CDR3 protein: CASTIHGGDTEAFF. The CDR3 nucleotides are TGTGCCAGCACCATCCATGGGGGGGACACTGAAGCTTTCTTT.

V and J are TRBV6-5 and TRBJ2-5, with a weak D call TRBD1 (6 bases). The closer fit of TRBJ2-7 to the DNA end suggests the J call may be wrong. CDR1 is MNHEY, CDR2 SVGAGI, per germline. This CDR3 contains 15 residues. The CDR3 sequence is CASSSLTTGSYEQYF. CDR3 nucleotide sequence: TGTGCCAGCAGTTCACTGACAACAGGGTCCTACGAGCAGTACTTC.

This chain links TRBV7-8 with TRBJ1-1; 7 bases match TRBD1. The CDR3 runs to 14 residues. Losses at the gene ends were 2 bases for V and 5 bases for J; bases not matched to a gene: 5. Germline CDR1 SGHVS, CDR2 FQNEAQ. CDR3 loop: CASSLSARGTEAFF. The CDR3 DNA follows: TGTGCCAGCAGCTTAAGCGCCAGGGGGACTGAAGCTTTCTTT. Complete variable domain (other parts from reference TRBV7-8 and TRBJ1-1): GAGVSQSPRYKVAKRGQDVALRCDPISGHVSLFWYQQALGQGPEFLTYFQNEAQLDKSGLPSDRFFAERPEGSVSTLKIQRTQQEDSAVYLCASSLSARGTEAFFGQGTRLTVV.

The V and J genes are TRBV14 and TRBJ2-7; 9 nucleotides match TRBD2. Germline V gene sequence: CDR1 SGHDN, CDR2 FVKESK. Trimming at V came to 4 bases and at J to 9 bases, leaving 10 bases not matched to a gene. CDR3 size: 14 residues. Written as DNA, the CDR3 is TGTGCCAGCAGCCTTCGCGCGGGAGGGGGCTGGCAGTACTTC. Encoded protein: CASSLRAGGGWQYF.

This chain connects TRBV7-2 to TRBJ1-5; D is undetermined. The CDR3 extends over 14 amino acids. Germline-derived CDR1 and CDR2 are SGHTA and FQGNSA. V lost 1 base and J 3 bases, leaving 7 bases between the germline ends. CDR3 amino acids: CASSLGAYNQPQHF. CDR3 sequence (DNA): TGTGCCAGCAGCTTAGGGGCTTACAATCAGCCCCAGCATTTT.

The rearrangement links TRBV2 to TRBJ2-5; 7 bases align to TRBD1. The CDR3 totals 13 residues. Germline V gives CDR1 SNHLY, CDR2 FYNNEI. With V trimmed by 8 bases and J by 4 bases, 7 bases remained unmatched. The CDR3 region has the DNA TGTGCCAGCGGGTCAGACAGGGCAGAGACCCAGTACTTC. As protein: CASGSDRAETQYF.

This CDR3 reads CASSSGSYNEQFF. Here the CDR3 DNA reads TGTGCCAGCAGCTCCGGGTCCTACAATGAGCAGTTCTTC. The chain uses TRBV7-3 and TRBJ2-1; D unclear. Trimming removed 4 bases from V and 1 base from J, with 5 bases in between. Germline V lookup: CDR1 SGHTA, CDR2 FQGTGA. This CDR3 comprises 13 residues.

This chain uses TRBV28 with TRBJ1-3; 11 bases agree with TRBD1. The CDR3 extends over 18 amino acids. Trimming at V came to 5 bases and at J to 1 base, leaving 10 bases not matched to a gene. Germline CDR1 is MDHEN and CDR2 is SYDVKM. The CDR3 spells CASSPNLRDRGSGNTIYF. CDR3 nucleotide sequence: TGTGCCAGCAGTCCAAACCTCCGGGACAGGGGGTCTGGAAACACCATATATTTT.

The genes are TRBV5-1 and TRBJ1-2, with TRBD1 as a possible D gene (5 bases). Germline values: CDR1 SGHRS, CDR2 YFSETQ. This CDR3 is built from 15 residues. The germline V and J ends were trimmed by 4 bases and 0 bases, with 13 bases remaining between them. CDR3 sequence: CASSPRGEANYGYTF. CDR3 DNA sequence: TGCGCCAGCAGCCCGAGAGGGGAGGCTAACTATGGCTACACCTTC.

This clone was recorded once. The V call is TRBV19, the J call TRBJ1-4, with a tentative D call TRBD1 (6 bases). This CDR3 region has 16 residues. V dropped 6 bases and J dropped 0 bases, with 14 bases sitting between them. In germline, CDR1 is LNHDA, CDR2 SQIVND (reference sequence). The CDR3 DNA follows: TGTGCCAGTAGGACGACAGGAATCGCAACTAATGAAAAACTGTTTTTT. This encodes CASRTTGIATNEKLFF.

This chain connects TRBV6-1 to TRBJ1-5; D perhaps matches TRBD1 (5 bases). The CDR3 totals 13 residues. Germline CDR1 MNHNS, CDR2 SASEGT. V lost 8 bases to trimming and J lost 2 bases, with 10 bases between them. CDR3 protein: CASRGVGNQPQHF. The CDR3 coding sequence is TGTGCCAGCCGGGGGGTTGGCAATCAGCCCCAGCATTTT.

This rearrangement joins TRBV10-1 to TRBJ2-7; D unclear. The V gene's germline CDR1 is WNHNN and CDR2 SYGVQD (reference sequence). The CDR3 runs 13 residues. With 10 bases removed from V and 3 bases from J, the gap between germline ends came to 16 bases. The CDR3 DNA follows: TGCGCCAAACCACTACGCGATTTCTACGAGCAGTACTTC. Translation gives CAKPLRDFYEQYF.

The chain combines TRBV6-5 with TRBJ2-5; D is perhaps TRBD2 (6 bases). Trimming pared 3 bases from V and 4 bases from J, leaving 15 bases between. CDR1 is MNHEY, CDR2 SVGAGI, per germline. There are 15 residues in the CDR3. CDR3 residues: CASSYPSGPGETQYF. DNA of the CDR3: TGTGCCAGCAGTTATCCGAGCGGGCCTGGAGAGACCCAGTACTTC.

This clone has only one observation. The rearrangement joins TRBV28 to TRBJ1-2, with 8 bases fitting TRBD1. This CDR3 region has 14 residues. The V and J ends lost 5 bases and 3 bases, in that order; junction bases with no gene match: 5. Germline-derived CDR1 and CDR2 are MDHEN and SYDVKM. The CDR3 here is CASSEPGGDYGYTF. CDR3 DNA sequence: TGTGCCAGCAGTGAACCAGGGGGCGACTATGGCTACACCTTC.

This chain uses TRBV11-2 with TRBJ2-1, with 11 bases matching TRBD2. The J segment lost 2 bases and the V segment lost 2 bases, leaving 8 bases of the junction unmatched. The CDR3 consists of 18 residues. CDR1 is SGHAT and CDR2 is FQNNGV in the germline V gene. DNA for the CDR3: TGTGCCAGCAGCTTAACTAGCGGGAGTTTTAGGCCCTACAATGAGCAGTTCTTC. Translation: CASSLTSGSFRPYNEQFF.

The V gene is TRBV7-2, the J gene TRBJ1-4, with a possible D match to TRBD1 (5 bases). The CDR3 contains 13 residues. The germline V and J ends were trimmed by 3 bases and 8 bases, with 10 bases remaining between them. The germline V gene has CDR1 SGHTA and CDR2 FQGNSA. CDR3 coding DNA: TGTGCCAGCAGCTTTCGACAGACCGAAAAACTGTTTTTT. This encodes CASSFRQTEKLFF.

The rearrangement uses TRBV6-5 and TRBJ2-1; TRBD1 agrees at 10 bases. Germline CDR1 is MNHEY and CDR2 is SVGAGI. V lost 8 bases to trimming and J lost 6 bases; unmatched junction nucleotides: 7. The length of the CDR3 is 14 residues. The CDR3 here is CASGMDRGINEQFF. The CDR3 DNA reads as TGTGCCAGCGGGATGGACAGGGGGATCAATGAGCAGTTCTTC.

The chain has TRBV18 and TRBJ1-2; D possibly corresponds to TRBD1 (6 bases). The V end lost 3 bases, the J end lost 6 bases, and 11 bases lay between the germline ends. In germline, CDR1 is KGHSH, CDR2 LQKENI. The CDR3 extends over 13 amino acids. As DNA, the CDR3 is TGTGCCAGCTCACCGGGGCGACAGGATGGCTACACCTTC. This codes for CASSPGRQDGYTF.

The chain combines TRBV7-8 with TRBJ1-5; D may be TRBD1 (5 bases). V gave up 0 bases and J gave up 2 bases, with 14 bases separating them. The length of the CDR3 is 17 residues. Germline-derived CDR1 and CDR2 are SGHVS and FQNEAQ. Here the CDR3 reads CASSLARDPKGNQPQHF. The CDR3 nucleotides read TGTGCCAGCAGCTTAGCGCGGGACCCAAAAGGCAATCAGCCCCAGCATTTT.

The J gene is TRBJ2-3, the V gene TRBV7-2, with TRBD2 matching over 7 bases. The trim removed 5 bases at V and 1 base at J, leaving 6 bases unmatched. This CDR3 has 15 residues. CDR1 is SGHTA and CDR2 is FQGNSA in the germline V gene. The CDR3 DNA sequence: TGTGCCAGCAGCCCCTATGGGGGGGGCACAGATACGCAGTATTTT. Translating it yields CASSPYGGGTDTQYF.

The CDR3 region has the DNA TGTGCCAGCAGCCTCGGGGGGCAAGCCAAAAACATTCAGTACTTC. This encodes CASSLGGQAKNIQYF. The chain links TRBV7-9 to TRBJ2-4; a weak D match, TRBD2 (7 bases). CDR1 SEHNR and CDR2 FQNEAQ come from the germline V gene (reference sequence). Trimming stripped 5 bases from V and 0 bases from J, with 11 bases between. CDR3 length: 15 amino acids.

This sequence joins TRBV28 and TRBJ1-1, with TRBD1 matching over 11 bases. Germline V lookup: CDR1 MDHEN, CDR2 SYDVKM. CDR3 length: 12 residues. V was clipped by 10 bases and J by 6 bases; unmatched bases: 4. The chain's CDR3 is CAIGTGGSEAFF. Written as DNA, the CDR3 is TGTGCCATTGGGACAGGGGGTTCTGAAGCTTTCTTT.